This T cell receptor (beta chain) was sequenced for a study of CD8 T cells in ankylosing spondylitis. Findings and caveats of the study: Blood of patients with ankylosing spondylitis appeared to be characterized by a TCR beta motif of about 8 highly homologous variants. Prior literature has documented some motif variants in synovial fluid and blood from reactive arthritis. In ankylosing spondylitis patients, matched synovial fluid reportedly showed significant enrichment of disease-linked clones.

About this clonotype itself: Its antigen is unidentified.

Construction of TCR beta libraries was performed using quantitative 5'-RACE with molecular barcodes. TCRdb reprocessed the 5' RACE reads with MiXCR, giving one entry per CDR3 protein. Of about 33,000 distinct CDR3 sequences listed, approximately 15% were seen once; the top ten hold 36%. The sample consisted of blood. The sequence derives from a male donor with ankylosing spondylitis or in good health (not recorded which).

The DNA for the CDR3 is TGCAGCGTGGGAGGGACAGCTAGCACAGATACGCAGTATTTT. Its translation is CSVGGTASTDTQYF. The chain recombines TRBV29-1 with TRBJ2-3; D may correspond to TRBD1 or TRBD2 (7 bases each). The CDR3 is made up of 14 amino acids. Trimming removed 6 bases from V and 0 bases from J, with 13 bases in between. Germline V gene sequence: CDR1 SQVTM, CDR2 ANQGSEA.